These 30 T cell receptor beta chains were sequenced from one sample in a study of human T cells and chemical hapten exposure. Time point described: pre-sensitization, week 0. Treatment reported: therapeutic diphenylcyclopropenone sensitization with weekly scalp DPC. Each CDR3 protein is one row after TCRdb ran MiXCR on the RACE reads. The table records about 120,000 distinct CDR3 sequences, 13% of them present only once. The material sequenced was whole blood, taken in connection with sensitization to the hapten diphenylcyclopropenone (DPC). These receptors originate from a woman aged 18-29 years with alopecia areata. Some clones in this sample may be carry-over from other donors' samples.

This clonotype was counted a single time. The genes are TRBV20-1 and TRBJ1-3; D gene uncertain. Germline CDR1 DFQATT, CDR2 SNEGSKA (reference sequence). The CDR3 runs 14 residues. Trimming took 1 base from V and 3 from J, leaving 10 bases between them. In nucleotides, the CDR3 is TGCAGTGCTAGAGTCCGGGGTGGTGGAAACACCATATATTTT. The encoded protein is CSARVRGGGNTIYF.

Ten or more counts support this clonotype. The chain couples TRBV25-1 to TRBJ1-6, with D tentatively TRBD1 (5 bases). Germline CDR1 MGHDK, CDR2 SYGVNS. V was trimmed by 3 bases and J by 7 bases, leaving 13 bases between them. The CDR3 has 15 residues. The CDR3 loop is CASSDSGTENSPLHF. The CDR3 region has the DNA TGTGCCAGCAGTGATTCCGGGACCGAGAATTCACCCCTCCACTTT.

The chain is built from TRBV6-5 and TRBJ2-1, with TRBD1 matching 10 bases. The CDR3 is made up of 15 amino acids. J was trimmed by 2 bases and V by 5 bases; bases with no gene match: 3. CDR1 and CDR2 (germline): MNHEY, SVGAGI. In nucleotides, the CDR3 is TGTGCCAGCAGTACGACAGGGGGCCCCTACAATGAGCAGTTCTTC. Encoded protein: CASSTTGGPYNEQFF.

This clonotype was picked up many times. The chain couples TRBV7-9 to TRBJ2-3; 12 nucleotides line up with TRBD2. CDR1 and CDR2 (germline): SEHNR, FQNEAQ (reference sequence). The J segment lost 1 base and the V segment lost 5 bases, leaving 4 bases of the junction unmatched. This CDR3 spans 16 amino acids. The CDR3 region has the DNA TGTGCCAGCAGCCTTCTAGCGGGGGGGCGCACAGATACGCAGTATTTT. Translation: CASSLLAGGRTDTQYF.

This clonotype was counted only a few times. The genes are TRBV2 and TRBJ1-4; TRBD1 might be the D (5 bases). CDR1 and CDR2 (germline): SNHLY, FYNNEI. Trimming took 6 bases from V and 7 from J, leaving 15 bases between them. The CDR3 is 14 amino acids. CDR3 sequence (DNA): TGTGCCAGCAGGCCCTCGTCGGGGCGTGAAAAACTGTTTTTT. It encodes CASRPSSGREKLFF. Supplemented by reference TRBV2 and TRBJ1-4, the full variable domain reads EPEVTQTPSHQVTQMGQEVILRCVPISNHLYFYWYRQILGQKVEFLVSFYNNEISEKSEIFDDQFSVERPDGSNFTLKIRSTKLEDSAMYFCASRPSSGREKLFFGSGTQLSVL.

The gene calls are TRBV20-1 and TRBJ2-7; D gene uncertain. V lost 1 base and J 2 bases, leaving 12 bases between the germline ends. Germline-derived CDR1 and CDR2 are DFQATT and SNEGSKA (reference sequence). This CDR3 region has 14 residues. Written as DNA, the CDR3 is TGCAGTGCTAGAGCCCCAGTCGGAGCCTACGAGCAGTACTTC. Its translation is CSARAPVGAYEQYF.

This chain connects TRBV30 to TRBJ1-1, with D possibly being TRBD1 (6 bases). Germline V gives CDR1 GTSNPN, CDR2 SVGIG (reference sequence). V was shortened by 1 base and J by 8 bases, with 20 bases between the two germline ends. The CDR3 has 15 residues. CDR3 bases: TGTGCCTGGAGTGCAGGGAGACAGGCACACCAGGAAGCTTTCTTT. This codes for CAWSAGRQAHQEAFF. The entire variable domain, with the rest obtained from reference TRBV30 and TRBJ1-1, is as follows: SQTIHQWPATLVQPVGSPLSLECTVEGTSNPNLYWYRQAAGRGLQLLFYSVGIGQISSEVPQNLSASRPQDRQFILSSKKLLLSDSGFYLCAWSAGRQAHQEAFFGQGTRLTVV.

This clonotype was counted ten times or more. The DNA for the CDR3 is TGCAGTGCTAGTGGACAGGGCACTGAAGCTTTCTTT. It is translated as CSASGQGTEAFF. V and J are TRBV20-1 and TRBJ1-1, with 8 bases fitting TRBD1. The ends lost 3 bases at V and 4 bases at J; junction bases unmatched: 1. The CDR3 extends over 12 amino acids. Per germline, CDR1 DFQATT and CDR2 SNEGSKA (reference sequence).

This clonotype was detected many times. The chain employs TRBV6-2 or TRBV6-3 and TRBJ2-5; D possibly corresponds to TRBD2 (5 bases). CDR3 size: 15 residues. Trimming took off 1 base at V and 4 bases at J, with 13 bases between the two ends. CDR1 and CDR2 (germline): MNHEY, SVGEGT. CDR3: CASSYFSGGGETQYF. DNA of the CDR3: TGTGCCAGCAGTTACTTCTCCGGCGGAGGAGAGACCCAGTACTTC.

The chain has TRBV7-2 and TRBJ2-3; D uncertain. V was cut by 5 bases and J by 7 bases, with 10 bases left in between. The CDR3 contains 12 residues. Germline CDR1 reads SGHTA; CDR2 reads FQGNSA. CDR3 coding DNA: TGTGCCAGCAGCACACTCAGGTATACGCAGTATTTT. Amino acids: CASSTLRYTQYF.

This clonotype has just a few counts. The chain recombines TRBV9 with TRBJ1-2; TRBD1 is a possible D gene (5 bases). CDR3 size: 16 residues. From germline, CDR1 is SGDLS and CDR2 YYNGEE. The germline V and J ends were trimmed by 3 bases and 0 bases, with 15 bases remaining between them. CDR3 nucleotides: TGTGCCAGCAGCGGAGCTCGACAGCCGTCTAACTATGGCTACACCTTC. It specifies CASSGARQPSNYGYTF.

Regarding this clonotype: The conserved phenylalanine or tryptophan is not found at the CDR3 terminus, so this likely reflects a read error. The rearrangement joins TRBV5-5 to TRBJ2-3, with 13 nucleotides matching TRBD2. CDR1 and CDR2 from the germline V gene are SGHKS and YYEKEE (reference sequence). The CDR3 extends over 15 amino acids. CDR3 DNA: TGTGCCTGCAGTAAAGGACTAGCGGGGGCAGATACGCAGTATTAT. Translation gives CACSKGLAGADTQYY.

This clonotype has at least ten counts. The CDR3 loop reads CASSPGRNQPQHF. In DNA form, the CDR3 reads TGTGCCAGCAGCCCGGGTAGGAATCAGCCCCAGCATTTT. The chain joins TRBV7-6 to TRBJ1-5; D not certain. The CDR3 extends over 13 amino acids. Germline CDR1 reads SGHVS; CDR2 reads FNYEAQ. V lost 5 bases to trimming and J lost 4 bases, with 9 bases between them.

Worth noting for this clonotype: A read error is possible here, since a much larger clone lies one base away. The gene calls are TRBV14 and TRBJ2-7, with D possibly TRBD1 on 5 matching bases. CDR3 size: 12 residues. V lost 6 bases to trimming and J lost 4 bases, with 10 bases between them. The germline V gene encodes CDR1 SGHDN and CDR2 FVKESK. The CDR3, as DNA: TGTGCCAGCAGTCGACAGAGGTACGAGCAGTACTTC. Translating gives CASSRQRYEQYF.

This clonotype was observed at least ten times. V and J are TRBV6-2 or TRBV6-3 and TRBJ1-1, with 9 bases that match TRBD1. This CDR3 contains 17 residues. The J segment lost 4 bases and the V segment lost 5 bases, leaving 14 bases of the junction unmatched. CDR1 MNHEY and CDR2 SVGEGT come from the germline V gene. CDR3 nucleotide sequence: TGTGCCAGCAGTCTACGAACCACCGGGACAGGGATCACTGAAGCTTTCTTT. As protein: CASSLRTTGTGITEAFF.

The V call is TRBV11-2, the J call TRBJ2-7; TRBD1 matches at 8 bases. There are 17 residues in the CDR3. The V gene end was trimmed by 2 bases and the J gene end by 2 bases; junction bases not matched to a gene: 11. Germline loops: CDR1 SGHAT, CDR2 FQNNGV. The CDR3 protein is CASSLISGGRRTYEQYF. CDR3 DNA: TGTGCCAGCAGCTTAATCTCAGGGGGCCGGAGGACCTACGAGCAGTACTTC.

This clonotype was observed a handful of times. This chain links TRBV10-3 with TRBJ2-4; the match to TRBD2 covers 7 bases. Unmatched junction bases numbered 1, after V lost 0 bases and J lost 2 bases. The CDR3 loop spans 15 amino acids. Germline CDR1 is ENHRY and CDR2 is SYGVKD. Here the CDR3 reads CAISESGTTKNIQYF. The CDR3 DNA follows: TGTGCCATCAGTGAGTCTGGGACTACCAAAAACATTCAGTACTTC.

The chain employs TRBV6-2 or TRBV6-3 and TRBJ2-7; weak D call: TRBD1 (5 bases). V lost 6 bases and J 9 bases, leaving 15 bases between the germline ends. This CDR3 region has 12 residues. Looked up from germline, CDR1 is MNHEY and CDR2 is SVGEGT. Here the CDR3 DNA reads TGTGCCAGCAGCACAGGACGGCGCGTGCAGTACTTC. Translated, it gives CASSTGRRVQYF.

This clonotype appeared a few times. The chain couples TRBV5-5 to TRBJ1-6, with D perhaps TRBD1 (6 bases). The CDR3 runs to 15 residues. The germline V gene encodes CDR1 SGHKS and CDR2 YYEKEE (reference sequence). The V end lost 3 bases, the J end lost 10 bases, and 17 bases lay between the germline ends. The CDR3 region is CASSSRRGRESPLHF. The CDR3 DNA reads TGTGCCAGCAGCTCCCGACGGGGGCGCGAATCACCCCTCCACTTT. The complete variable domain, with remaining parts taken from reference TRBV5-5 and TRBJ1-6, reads DAGVTQSPTHLIKTRGQQVTLRCSPISGHKSVSWYQQVLGQGPQFIFQYYEKEERGRGNFPDRFSARQFPNYSSELNVNALLLGDSALYLCASSSRRGRESPLHFGNGTRLTVT.

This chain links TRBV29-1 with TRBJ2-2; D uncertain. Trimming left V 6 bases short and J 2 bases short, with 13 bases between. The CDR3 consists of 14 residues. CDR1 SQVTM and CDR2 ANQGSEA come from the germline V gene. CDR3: CSVLTKANTGELFF. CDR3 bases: TGCAGCGTGCTCACTAAGGCAAACACCGGGGAGCTGTTTTTT.

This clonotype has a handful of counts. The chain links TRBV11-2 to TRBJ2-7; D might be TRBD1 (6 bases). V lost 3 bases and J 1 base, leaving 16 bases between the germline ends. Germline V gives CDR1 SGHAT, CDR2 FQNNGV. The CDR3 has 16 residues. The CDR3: CASSFLGQPSSYEQYF. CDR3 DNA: TGTGCCAGCAGCTTCTTAGGACAGCCATCATCCTACGAGCAGTACTTC.

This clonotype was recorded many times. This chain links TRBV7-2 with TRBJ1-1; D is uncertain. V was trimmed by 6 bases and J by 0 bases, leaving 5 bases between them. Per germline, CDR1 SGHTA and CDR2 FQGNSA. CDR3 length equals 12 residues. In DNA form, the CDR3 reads TGTGCCAGCAGTTACATGAACACTGAAGCTTTCTTT. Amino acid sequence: CASSYMNTEAFF.

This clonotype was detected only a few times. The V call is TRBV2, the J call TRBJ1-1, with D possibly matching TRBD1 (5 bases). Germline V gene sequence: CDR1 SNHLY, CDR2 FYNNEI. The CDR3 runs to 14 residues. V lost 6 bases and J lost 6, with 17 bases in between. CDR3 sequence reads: CASRGTDLRAEAFF. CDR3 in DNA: TGTGCCAGCAGAGGGACGGACCTACGGGCTGAAGCTTTCTTT.

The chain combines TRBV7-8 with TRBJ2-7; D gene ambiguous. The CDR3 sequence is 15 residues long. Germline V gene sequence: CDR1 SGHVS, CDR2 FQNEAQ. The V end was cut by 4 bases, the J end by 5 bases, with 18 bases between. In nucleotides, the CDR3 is TGTGCCAGCAGCTCTACGCCGGACGGCCTCAACGAGCAGTACTTC. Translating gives CASSSTPDGLNEQYF.

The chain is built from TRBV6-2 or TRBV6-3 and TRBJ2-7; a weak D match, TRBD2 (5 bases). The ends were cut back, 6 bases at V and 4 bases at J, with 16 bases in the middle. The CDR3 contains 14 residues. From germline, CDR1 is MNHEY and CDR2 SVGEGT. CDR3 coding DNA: TGTGCCAGCAGCCTAACGGACTGGGAATACGAGCAGTACTTC. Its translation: CASSLTDWEYEQYF.

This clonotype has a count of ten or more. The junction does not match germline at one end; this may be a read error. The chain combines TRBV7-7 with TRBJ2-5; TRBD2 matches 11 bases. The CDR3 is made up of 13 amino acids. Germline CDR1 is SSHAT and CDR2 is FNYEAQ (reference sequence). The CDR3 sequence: CASRLAGGETQYF. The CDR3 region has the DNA TGTGCCAGCAGATTAGCGGGGGGGGAGACCCAGTACTTC.

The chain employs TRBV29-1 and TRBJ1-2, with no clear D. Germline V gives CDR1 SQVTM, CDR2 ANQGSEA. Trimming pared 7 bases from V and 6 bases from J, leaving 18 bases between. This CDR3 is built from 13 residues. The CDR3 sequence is CSARTYSFNGYTF. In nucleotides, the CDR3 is TGCAGCGCACGAACATATTCTTTCAATGGCTACACCTTC.

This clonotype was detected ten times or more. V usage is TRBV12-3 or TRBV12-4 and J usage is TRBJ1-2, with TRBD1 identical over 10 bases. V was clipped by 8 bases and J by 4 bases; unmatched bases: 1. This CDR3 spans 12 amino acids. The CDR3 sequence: CASGDRGYGYTF. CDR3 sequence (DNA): TGTGCCAGCGGGGACAGGGGCTATGGCTACACCTTC.

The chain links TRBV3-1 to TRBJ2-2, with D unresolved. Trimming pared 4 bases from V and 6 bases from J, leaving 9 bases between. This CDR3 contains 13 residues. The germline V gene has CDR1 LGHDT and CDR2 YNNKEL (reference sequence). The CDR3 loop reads CASSPMSAGELFF. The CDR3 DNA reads TGTGCCAGCAGCCCGATGTCAGCCGGGGAGCTGTTTTTT.

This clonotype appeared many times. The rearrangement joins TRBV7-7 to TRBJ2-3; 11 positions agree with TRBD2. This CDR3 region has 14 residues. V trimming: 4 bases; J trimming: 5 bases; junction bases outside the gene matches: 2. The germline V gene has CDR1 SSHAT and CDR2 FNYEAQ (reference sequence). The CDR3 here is CASSSGTSGDTQYF. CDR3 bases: TGTGCCAGCAGCTCCGGGACTAGCGGAGATACGCAGTATTTT. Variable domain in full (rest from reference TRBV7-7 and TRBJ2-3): GAGVSQSPRYKVTKRGQDVTLRCDPISSHATLYWYQQALGQGPEFLTYFNYEAQPDKSGLPSDRFSAERPEGSISTLTIQRTEQRDSAMYRCASSSGTSGDTQYFGPGTRLTVL.